This T cell receptor (beta chain) was captured in a study of T cell responses to AZD1222 COVID-19 vaccine. General study points: It was only a handful of AZD1222 recipients who were seropositive at baseline.

Concerning this clone itself: What it recognizes is unknown.

This CDR3 comprises 15 residues. V was clipped by 3 bases and J by 10 bases; unmatched bases: 8. Germline assignment: CDR1 KGHSH and CDR2 LQKENI. Some clones are missing from TCRdb's copy, which holds only in-frame ones; the method was immunoSEQ multiplex PCR. The profile covers more than 85,000 clones, with about 85% appearing a single time and 2.5% to 3.5% taken by the ten largest. The sequences come from peripheral blood, collected on day 0 of AZD1222 vaccination. This receptor was obtained from an adult in good health. The chain uses TRBV18 and TRBJ1-6; the match to TRBD1 covers 8 bases. Written as DNA, the CDR3 is TGTGCCAGCTCACCCCCAGGACAGGGACGATCACCCCTCCACTTT. This sequence encodes CASSPPGQGRSPLHF.